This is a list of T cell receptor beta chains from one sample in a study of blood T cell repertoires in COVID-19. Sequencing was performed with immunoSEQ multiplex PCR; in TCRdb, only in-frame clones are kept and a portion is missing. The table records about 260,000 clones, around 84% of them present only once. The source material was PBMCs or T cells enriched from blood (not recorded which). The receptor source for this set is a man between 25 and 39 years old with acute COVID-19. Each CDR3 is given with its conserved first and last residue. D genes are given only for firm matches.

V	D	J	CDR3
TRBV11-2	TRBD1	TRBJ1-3	CASSSGQGNTIYF
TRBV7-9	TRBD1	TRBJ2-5	CASSLGGQGKGETQYF
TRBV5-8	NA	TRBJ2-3	CASHGGKRTDTQYF
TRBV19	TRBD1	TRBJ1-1	CASRGQGAWGTEAFF
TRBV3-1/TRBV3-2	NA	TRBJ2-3	CASSQERGKYPDTQYF
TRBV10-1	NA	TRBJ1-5	CASGSFDQPQHF
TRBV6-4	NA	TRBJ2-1	CASSAKWAGDNEQFF
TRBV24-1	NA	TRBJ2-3	CATRGAAAGTQYF
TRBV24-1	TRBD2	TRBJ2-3	CATSDLPAGGTDTQYF
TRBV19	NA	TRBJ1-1	CASSEKRNTEAFF
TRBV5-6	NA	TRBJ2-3	CASSLGLGRDDTQYF
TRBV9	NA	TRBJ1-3	CASSASRLGNTIYF
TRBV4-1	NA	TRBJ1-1	CASSREGGGGTEAFF
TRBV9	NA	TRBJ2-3	CASRITGSTDTQYF
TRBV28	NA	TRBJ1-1	CASSLLQAEAFF
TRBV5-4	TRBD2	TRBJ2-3	CASSPLAESRQVTQYF
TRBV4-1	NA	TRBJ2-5	CASSQEAVAETQYF
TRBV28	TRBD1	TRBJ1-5	CASTTGGGNQPQHF
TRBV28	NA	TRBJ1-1	CASSGTGPNTEAFF
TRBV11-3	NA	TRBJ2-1	CASRAGSNEQFF
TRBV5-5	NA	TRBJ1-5	CASSLDPIQPQHF
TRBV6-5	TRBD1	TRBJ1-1	CASSLDRRTAFF
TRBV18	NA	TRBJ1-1	CASSRGSGETEAFF
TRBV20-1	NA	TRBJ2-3	CSAHPGDTQYF
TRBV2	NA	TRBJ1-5	CASSEESGSGLMAMGNQPQHF
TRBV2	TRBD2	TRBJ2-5	CARGTSGDGIFRETQYF
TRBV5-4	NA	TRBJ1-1	CASGFGDTEAFF